These 6 T cell receptor beta chains were all obtained from the same sample, sequenced in a study of beta chain features in type 1 diabetes (dated by TCRdb to the late 2010s). Library creation used the immunoSEQ multiplex PCR assay. The entire isolated RNA was reverse transcribed using the High Capacity cDNA Reverse Transcription Kit, and thus expressed TCRB transcripts were sequenced. TCRdb re-hosts the immuneACCESS table, in-frame sequences only. Its copies lack some clones; in the studies checked, an unresolved V gene accounts for under half of them, and the cause for the rest is not known. The sample includes 300,000 to 350,000 clones, with 12% to 15% observed a single time. About 6.6% of the sample comes from the top ten. Input material: central memory CD4+ T cells from blood. The receptors come from a man aged 25 to 45 in good health.

This clone was seen ten or more times. The V gene is TRBV9, the J gene TRBJ2-7, with TRBD1 matching over 8 bases. The trim removed 4 bases at V and 6 bases at J, leaving 12 bases unmatched. This CDR3 contains 15 residues. CDR1 is SGDLS, CDR2 YYNGEE, per germline. CDR3: CASSPGQGLRGEQYF. For the CDR3, the DNA is TGTGCCAGCAGCCCTGGACAGGGCCTAAGGGGCGAGCAGTACTTC.

This clone showed up just a few times. The J gene is TRBJ2-1, the V gene TRBV9, with a possible D match to TRBD2 (6 bases). Deletions cut 4 bases from V and 8 bases from J, with 22 bases between. The CDR3 runs to 16 residues. Germline V gene sequence: CDR1 SGDLS, CDR2 YYNGEE. This CDR3 reads CASSPSRGVGLYEQFF. The CDR3 region has the DNA TGTGCCAGCAGCCCTTCGCGGGGAGTGGGGCTTTATGAGCAGTTCTTC.

The table lists this clone with many counts. Other DNA sequences in the same sample also yield this CDR3. The chain employs TRBV15 and TRBJ1-2; TRBD1 might be the D (6 bases). The CDR3 is made up of 14 amino acids. Looked up from germline, CDR1 is LNHNV and CDR2 is YYDKDF (reference sequence). With 5 bases removed from V and 7 bases from J, the gap between germline ends came to 17 bases. This chain's CDR3 is CATSDVGGGRGYTF. In nucleotides, the CDR3 is TGTGCCACCAGCGATGTGGGAGGGGGTCGTGGCTACACCTTC.

This chain uses TRBV19 with TRBJ2-1, with TRBD2 identical over 11 bases. CDR1 and CDR2 (germline): LNHDA, SQIVND (reference sequence). Trimming took 6 bases from V and 8 from J; bases not matched to a gene: 6. The CDR3 sequence is 14 residues long. The CDR3 loop reads CASRRTSGRYEQFF. The CDR3 DNA is TGTGCCAGTAGAAGGACTAGCGGGCGATATGAGCAGTTCTTC. The whole variable domain, remainder taken from reference TRBV19 and TRBJ2-1, is DGGITQSPKYLFRKEGQNVTLSCEQNLNHDAMYWYRQDPGQGLRLIYYSQIVNDFQKGDIAEGYSVSREKKESFPLTVTSAQKNPTAFYLCASRRTSGRYEQFFGPGTRLTVL.

This clone has a handful of counts. This chain links TRBV7-7 with TRBJ2-5; 7 bases align to TRBD2. The length of the CDR3 is 15 residues. Per germline, CDR1 SSHAT and CDR2 FNYEAQ (reference sequence). With V trimmed by 6 bases and J by 0 bases, 7 bases remained unmatched. CDR3 in DNA: TGTGCCAGCAGTCCGACCAGCGGGGACCAAGAGACCCAGTACTTC. As protein: CASSPTSGDQETQYF.

This clone was counted ten times or more. J is TRBJ2-3 and V is TRBV7-8, with TRBD2 matching over 13 bases. The CDR3 length is 16 residues. The junction had 5 bases not matched to a gene; V was cut back by 4 bases and J by 4 bases. Germline lookup yields CDR1 SGHVS and CDR2 FQNEAQ. CDR3 residues: CASSSWTSGRSDTQYF. The CDR3 coding sequence is TGTGCCAGCAGCTCGTGGACTAGCGGGAGATCAGATACGCAGTATTTT.